This T cell receptor beta chain was documented in a study of early T cells in non-severe SARS-CoV-2 infection. In the study overall: With bulk RNA from unsorted whole blood as input, sequencing yielded unpaired chains. The study's findings and limits: Anti-spike CD8 specificities were favored by VDJdb matching, whose results missed private and CD4 specificities.

The CDR3 spans 17 residues. Germline V CDR1 and CDR2: MNHNS, SASEGT. V was pared by 8 bases and J by 0 bases, with 12 bases of the junction left unmatched. In the case of this clonotype: No antigen is known for it.

Unique molecular identifier tags were affixed to discrete cDNA molecules. One entry per CDR3 protein results from TCRdb running MiXCR on the 5' RACE reads. Here the sample spans 65,000 to 95,000 distinct CDR3 sequences, roughly a sixth being singletons. The sequenced sample consisted of whole blood. The receptor's source is an adult who was a healthcare worker with PCR-confirmed SARS-CoV-2 infection or an uninfected control (not recorded which). This chain uses TRBV6-1 with TRBJ2-4; 8 positions agree with TRBD1. The CDR3 reads CASLGTGERIAKNIQYF. CDR3 bases: TGTGCCAGCCTCGGGACAGGAGAACGGATAGCCAAAAACATTCAGTACTTC.